This entry concerns a single T cell receptor (beta chain). What it binds is unknown. The time point here: newly diagnosed GD, antithyroid drugs for less than 3 months. Researchers made the TCR library from RNA that was extracted from PBMCs. The data derive from a study of regulatory T cells in long-lasting Graves disease. The V and J ends lost 4 bases and 5 bases respectively, with 14 bases between them. CDR1 is DFQATT, CDR2 SNEGSKA, per germline (reference sequence). This CDR3 has 13 residues. TCR beta libraries were built with iRepertoire HTBI primers and Arm-PCR of CDR3 regions. TCRdb independently ran MiXCR on the multiplex PCR reads; one entry per CDR3 protein. The table lists 520,000 or so distinct CDR3 sequences, about 12% of them singletons, with approximately 9.6% in the top ten. Study-level results: Persistent Graves' patients showed reduced TCR diversity versus newly diagnosed patients.

This same sample was also taken into another study, of T cells in Graves' hyperthyroidism and ophthalmopathy. That source notes: Exclusion of patients followed from uncontrolled infection, other autoimmune disease, pregnancy or lactation. An initial round of RT-PCR targeting the TCR CDR3 relied on the HTBI primer set. A median about 6.5 months before onset, the model predicted ophthalmopathy.

The clonotype comes from a woman in her 30s with Graves disease. This chain links TRBV20-1 with TRBJ1-2, with a possible D match to TRBD1 (5 bases). Sequences were derived from peripheral blood mononuclear cells (PBMCs), sampled at new diagnosis, from a patient treated with antithyroid drugs. CDR3 residues: CSAIDSRLYGYTF. In DNA form, the CDR3 reads TGCAGTGCTATAGACAGTAGACTTTATGGCTACACCTTC.